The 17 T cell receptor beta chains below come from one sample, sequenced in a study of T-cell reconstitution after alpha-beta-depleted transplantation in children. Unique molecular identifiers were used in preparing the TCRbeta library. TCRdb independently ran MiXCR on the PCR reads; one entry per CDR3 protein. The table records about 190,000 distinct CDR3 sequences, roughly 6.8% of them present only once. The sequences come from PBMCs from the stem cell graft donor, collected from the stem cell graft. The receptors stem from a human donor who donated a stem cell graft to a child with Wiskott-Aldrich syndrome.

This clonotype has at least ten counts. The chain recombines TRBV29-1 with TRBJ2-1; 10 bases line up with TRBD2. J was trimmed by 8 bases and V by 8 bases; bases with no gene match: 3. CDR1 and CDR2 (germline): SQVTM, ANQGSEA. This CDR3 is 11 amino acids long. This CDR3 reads CSTGLAHEQFF. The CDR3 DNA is TGCAGCACGGGACTAGCGCATGAGCAGTTCTTC.

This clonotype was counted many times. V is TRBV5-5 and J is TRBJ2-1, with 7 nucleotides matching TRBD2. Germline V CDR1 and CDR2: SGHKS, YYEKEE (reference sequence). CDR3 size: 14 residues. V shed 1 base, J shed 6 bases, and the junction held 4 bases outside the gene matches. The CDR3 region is CASSLTGGFNEQFF. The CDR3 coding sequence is TGTGCCAGCAGCTTGACGGGGGGATTCAATGAGCAGTTCTTC.

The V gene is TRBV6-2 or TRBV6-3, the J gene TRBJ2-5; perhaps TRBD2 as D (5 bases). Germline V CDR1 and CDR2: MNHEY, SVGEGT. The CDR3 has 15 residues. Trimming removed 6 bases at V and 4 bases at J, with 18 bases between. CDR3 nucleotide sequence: TGTGCCAGCAGGACGAGTTTCGGCGGAGGAGAGACCCAGTACTTC. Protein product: CASRTSFGGGETQYF.

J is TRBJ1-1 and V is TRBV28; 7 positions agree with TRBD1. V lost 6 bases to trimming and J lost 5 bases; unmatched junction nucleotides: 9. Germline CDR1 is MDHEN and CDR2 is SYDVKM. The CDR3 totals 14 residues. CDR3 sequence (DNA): TGTGCCAGCAGCCTGACAGGGTTGGTGACTGAAGCTTTCTTT. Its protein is CASSLTGLVTEAFF. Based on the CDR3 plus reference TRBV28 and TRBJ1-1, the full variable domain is DVKVTQSSRYLVKRTGEKVFLECVQDMDHENMFWYRQDPGLGLRLIYFSYDVKMKEKGDIPEGYSVSREKKERFSLILESASTNQTSMYLCASSLTGLVTEAFFGQGTRLTVV.

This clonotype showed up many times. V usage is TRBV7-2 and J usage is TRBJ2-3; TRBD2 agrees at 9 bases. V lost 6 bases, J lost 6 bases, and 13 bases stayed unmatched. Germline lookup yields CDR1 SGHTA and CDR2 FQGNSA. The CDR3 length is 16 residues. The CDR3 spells CASRKIAGGPRDTQYF. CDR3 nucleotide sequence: TGTGCCAGCAGGAAGATTGCGGGGGGGCCGAGGGATACGCAGTATTTT.

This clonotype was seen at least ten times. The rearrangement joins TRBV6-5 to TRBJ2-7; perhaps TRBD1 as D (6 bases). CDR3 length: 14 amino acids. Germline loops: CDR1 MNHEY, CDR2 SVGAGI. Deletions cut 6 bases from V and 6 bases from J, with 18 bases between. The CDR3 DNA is TGTGCCAGCAGCCGATCGGGCCAGGGGTCCGAGCAGTACTTC. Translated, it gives CASSRSGQGSEQYF.

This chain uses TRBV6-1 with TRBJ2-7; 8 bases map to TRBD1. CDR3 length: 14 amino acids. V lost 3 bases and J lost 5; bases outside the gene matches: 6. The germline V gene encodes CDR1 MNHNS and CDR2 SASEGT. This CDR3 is CASSEDRVSDEQYF. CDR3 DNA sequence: TGTGCCAGCAGTGAGGACAGGGTATCGGACGAGCAGTACTTC.

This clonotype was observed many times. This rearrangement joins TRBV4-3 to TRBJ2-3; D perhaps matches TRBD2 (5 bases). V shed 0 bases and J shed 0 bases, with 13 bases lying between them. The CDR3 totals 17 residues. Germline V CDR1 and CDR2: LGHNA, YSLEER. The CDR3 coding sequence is TGCGCCAGCAGCCAAGATATCCTCCGACTAAGCACAGATACGCAGTATTTT. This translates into CASSQDILRLSTDTQYF.

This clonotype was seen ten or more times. The CDR3 nucleotides are TGCAGTGCCAGACTAGGGGGGGGAAGTAACTATGGCTACACCTTC. It translates to CSARLGGGSNYGYTF. The genes are TRBV20-1 and TRBJ1-2, with D possibly matching TRBD1 (6 bases). From germline, CDR1 is DFQATT and CDR2 SNEGSKA (reference sequence). V lost 6 bases and J lost 1, with 18 bases in between. CDR3 size: 15 residues.

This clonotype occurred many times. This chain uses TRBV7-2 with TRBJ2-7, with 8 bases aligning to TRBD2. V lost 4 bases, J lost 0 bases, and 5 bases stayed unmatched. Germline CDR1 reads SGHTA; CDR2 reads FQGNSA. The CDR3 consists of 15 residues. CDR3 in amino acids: CASSSAGTSSYEQYF. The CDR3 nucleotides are TGTGCCAGCAGCTCCGCCGGGACTAGCTCCTACGAGCAGTACTTC.

The CDR3 DNA is TGTGCCAGCAGTGAAGACCGGGGCACAGATACGCAGTATTTT. Translation gives CASSEDRGTDTQYF. The rearrangement links TRBV2 to TRBJ2-3; D unresolved. The V end was cut by 1 base, the J end by 1 base, with 6 bases between. Germline assignment: CDR1 SNHLY and CDR2 FYNNEI. The CDR3 sequence is 14 residues long.

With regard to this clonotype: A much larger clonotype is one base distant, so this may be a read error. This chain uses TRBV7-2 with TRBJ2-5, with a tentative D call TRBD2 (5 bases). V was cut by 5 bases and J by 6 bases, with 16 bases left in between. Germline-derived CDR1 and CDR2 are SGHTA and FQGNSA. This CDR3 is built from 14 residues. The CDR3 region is CASSPTRGRQTQYF. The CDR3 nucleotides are TGTGCCAGCAGCCCTACTAGAGGGAGACAGACCCAGTACTTC.

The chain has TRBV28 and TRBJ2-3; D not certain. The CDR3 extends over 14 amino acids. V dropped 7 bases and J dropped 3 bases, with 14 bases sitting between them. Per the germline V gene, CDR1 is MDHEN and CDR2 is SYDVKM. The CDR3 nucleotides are TGTGCCAGCATCCTGAATCCAGGAACAGATACGCAGTATTTT. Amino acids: CASILNPGTDTQYF. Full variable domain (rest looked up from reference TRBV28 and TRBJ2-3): DVKVTQSSRYLVKRTGEKVFLECVQDMDHENMFWYRQDPGLGLRLIYFSYDVKMKEKGDIPEGYSVSREKKERFSLILESASTNQTSMYLCASILNPGTDTQYFGPGTRLTVL.

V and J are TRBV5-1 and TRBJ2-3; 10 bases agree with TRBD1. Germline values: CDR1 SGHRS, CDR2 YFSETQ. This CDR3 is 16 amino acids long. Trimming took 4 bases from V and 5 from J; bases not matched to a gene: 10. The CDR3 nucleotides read TGCGCCAGCAGCCTACCGGGACAGGGGTTTAAAGATACGCAGTATTTT. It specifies CASSLPGQGFKDTQYF.

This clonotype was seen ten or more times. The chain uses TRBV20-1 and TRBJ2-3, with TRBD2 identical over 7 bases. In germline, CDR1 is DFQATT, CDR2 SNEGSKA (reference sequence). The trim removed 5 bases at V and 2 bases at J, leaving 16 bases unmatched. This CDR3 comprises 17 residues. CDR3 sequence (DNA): TGCAGTGCTTACCATCCACGAGCGGGGAACCCCACAGATACGCAGTATTTT. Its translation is CSAYHPRAGNPTDTQYF.

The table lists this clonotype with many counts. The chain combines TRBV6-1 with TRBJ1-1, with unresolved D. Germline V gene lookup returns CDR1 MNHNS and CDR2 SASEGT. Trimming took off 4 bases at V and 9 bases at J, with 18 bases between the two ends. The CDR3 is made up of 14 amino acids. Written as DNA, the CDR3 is TGTGCCAGCAGTGTTTCGGAGCATATGGGTAAAGCTTTCTTT. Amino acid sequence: CASSVSEHMGKAFF.

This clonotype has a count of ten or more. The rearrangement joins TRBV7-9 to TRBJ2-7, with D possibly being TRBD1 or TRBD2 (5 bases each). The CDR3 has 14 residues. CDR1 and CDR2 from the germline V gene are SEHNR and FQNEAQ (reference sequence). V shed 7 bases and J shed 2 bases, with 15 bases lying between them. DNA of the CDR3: TGTGCCAGCACCCCCCGGGACGGCACCTACGAGCAGTACTTC. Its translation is CASTPRDGTYEQYF.